This is a list of T cell receptor beta chains from one sample in a study of lymphopenia after photon versus proton radiotherapy. Sequencing used immunoSEQ multiplex PCR; TCRdb keeps in-frame clones, though not all of them. The sample holds fewer than 45,000 clones, approximately 86% seen once. The sequenced sample was peripheral blood, obtained from a patient treated with proton-based radiotherapy. These receptors were collected from a woman in her sixties or seventies with pancreatic cancer. Some clones in this sample may be carry-over from other donors' samples. CDR3s include the opening cysteine and the closing phenylalanine or tryptophan. Each record gives: J gene, clone size, D gene, V gene, CDR3 protein, CDR3 DNA. The D gene is left open where the match is weak. Size is omitted from some rows. Given values are once, few, many or a class for expanded clones.

>TRBJ1-2|.|.|TRBV27
CASSLSAGANYGYTF
TGTGCCAGCAGTCTTTCGGCAGGGGCGAACTATGGCTACACCTTC
>TRBJ1-2|.|.|TRBV4-3
CASSQGIDNYGYTF
TGCGCCAGCAGCCAAGGTATAGACAACTATGGCTACACCTTC
>TRBJ2-2|.|.|TRBV11-3
CASSPGRVNTGELFF
TGTGCCAGCAGCCCGGGACGGGTTAACACCGGGGAGCTGTTTTTT
>TRBJ1-3|.|.|TRBV18
CASSPPSVSGNTIYF
TGTGCCAGCTCACCACCATCGGTCTCTGGAAACACCATATATTTT
>TRBJ1-2|.|TRBD1|TRBV7-6
CASSLFEGTGGGYTF
TGTGCCAGCAGCTTATTTGAAGGGACAGGGGGAGGCTACACCTTC
>TRBJ2-7|.|TRBD2|TRBV6-6
CASSYSDLWEGYEQYF
TGTGCCAGCAGTTACTCGGACCTATGGGAGGGTTACGAGCAGTACTTC
>TRBJ1-1|.|.|TRBV5-4
CASSLDSRGAFF
TGTGCCAGCAGCTTGGACAGTCGCGGAGCTTTCTTT
>TRBJ2-1|few|TRBD1|TRBV2
CASSEALGTGGQFF
TGTGCCAGCAGTGAAGCGCTTGGGACAGGGGGACAGTTCTTC
>TRBJ1-4|.|.|TRBV7-9
CASSLGGFGEKLFF
TGTGCCAGCAGCTTAGGCGGCTTCGGCGAAAAACTGTTTTTT
>TRBJ2-1|.|TRBD2|TRBV10-1
CASSPGLGVRNEQFF
TGCGCCAGCAGTCCGGGACTAGGGGTTCGGAATGAGCAGTTCTTC
>TRBJ1-1|.|.|TRBV9
CASSVSGRTNTEAFF
TGTGCCAGCAGCGTATCTGGCAGGACGAACACTGAAGCTTTCTTT
>TRBJ2-6|.|.|TRBV7-2
CASSLAGYSGANVLTF
TGTGCCAGCAGCCTAGCAGGCTACTCTGGGGCCAACGTCCTGACTTTC
>TRBJ2-2|few|.|TRBV7-9
CASSPSIQTGELFF
TGTGCCAGCAGCCCCAGTATTCAGACCGGGGAGCTGTTTTTT
>TRBJ2-3|.|.|TRBV7-2
CASSSPRTSLDTQYF
TGTGCCAGCAGCTCCCCCCGAACTAGCTTAGATACGCAGTATTTT
>TRBJ2-3|few|.|TRBV6-5
CASSFSSTDTQYF
TGTGCCAGCAGTTTCTCTAGCACAGATACGCAGTATTTT
>TRBJ1-3|.|.|TRBV30
CAWSVGGAGNTIYF
TGTGCCTGGAGTGTAGGAGGGGCGGGAAACACCATATATTTT
>TRBJ1-5|.|TRBD1|TRBV28
CASSPGTGNQPQHF
TGTGCCAGCAGCCCCGGGACAGGGAATCAGCCCCAGCATTTT
>TRBJ2-1|.|.|TRBV9
CASSLLGEQFF
TGTGCCAGCAGCCTACTCGGGGAGCAGTTCTTC
>TRBJ1-1|.|.|TRBV19
CASSINPSRAEAFF
TGTGCCAGTAGTATTAATCCGTCGAGGGCTGAAGCTTTCTTT
>TRBJ1-1|.|TRBD1|TRBV19
CASSIAWGANNRGTEAFF
TGTGCCAGTAGTATCGCCTGGGGGGCTAACAACAGGGGCACTGAAGCTTTCTTT
>TRBJ1-2|few|TRBD1|TRBV28
CASSLGGTGSNYGYTF
TGTGCCAGCAGTTTAGGGGGGACAGGGTCCAACTATGGCTACACCTTC
>TRBJ2-5|.|.|TRBV4-3
CASSQQGGEETQYF
TGCGCCAGCAGCCAACAGGGAGGTGAAGAGACCCAGTACTTC
>TRBJ1-5|.|.|TRBV5-8
CASSLAGYSNQPQHF
TGTGCCAGCAGCTTGGCCGGGTATAGCAATCAGCCCCAGCATTTT
>TRBJ2-5|.|.|TRBV11-3
CASSSDGGSETQYF
TGTGCCAGCAGCTCCGACGGGGGTTCCGAGACCCAGTACTTC
>TRBJ2-5|.|TRBD2|TRBV7-2
CASSKGLPGEETQYF
TGTGCCAGCAGCAAGGGACTACCCGGGGAGGAGACCCAGTACTTC
>TRBJ2-3|.|.|TRBV5-1
CASTRSSERTDTQYF
TGCGCCAGCACCCGGAGTAGCGAGCGCACAGATACGCAGTATTTT
>TRBJ2-1|.|TRBD1|TRBV7-8
CASSLVGTGRNEQFF
TGTGCCAGCAGCTTAGTGGGGACAGGGCGGAATGAGCAGTTCTTC
>TRBJ1-5|few|.|TRBV6-6
CASSSGVEQPQHF
TGTGCCAGCAGCTCAGGGGTCGAGCAGCCCCAGCATTTT
>TRBJ1-3|.|.|TRBV30
CAWSVSRTSSGNTIYF
TGTGCCTGGAGTGTAAGTCGAACTAGCTCTGGAAACACCATATATTTT
>TRBJ2-7|.|.|TRBV7-9
CASSYDSYEQYF
TGTGCCAGCAGCTACGACAGCTACGAGCAGTACTTC
>TRBJ2-3|.|TRBD2|TRBV7-6
CASSLASGLNTDTQYF
TGTGCCAGCAGCTTAGCGTCGGGACTAAACACAGATACGCAGTATTTT
>TRBJ2-1|.|TRBD2|TRBV4-2
CASSQDSSGRGNEQFF
TGTGCCAGCAGCCAAGATAGTAGCGGGAGGGGTAATGAGCAGTTCTTC
>TRBJ1-4|.|.|TRBV6-1
CASSEASRVNEKLFF
TGTGCCAGCAGTGAAGCTTCCAGGGTGAATGAAAAACTGTTTTTT
>TRBJ1-1|.|TRBD1|TRBV5-5
CASSATGGTEAFF
TGTGCCAGCAGCGCAACAGGGGGCACTGAAGCTTTCTTT
>TRBJ2-5|once|TRBD2|TRBV7-2
CASSLGSGRAETQYF
TGTGCCAGCAGCTTGGGGAGCGGGAGAGCGGAGACCCAGTACTTC
>TRBJ2-1|.|TRBD2|TRBV19
CASSGLPGLAGAFSYNEQFF
TGTGCCAGTAGTGGACTCCCGGGACTAGCGGGAGCCTTCTCCTACAATGAGCAGTTCTTC
>TRBJ1-2|few|.|TRBV5-4
CASSPAGGYGYTF
TGTGCCAGCAGCCCCGCGGGGGGATATGGCTACACCTTC
>TRBJ1-2|.|TRBD1|TRBV6-1
CASSERTGLNYGYTF
TGTGCCAGCAGTGAGAGGACAGGACTAAACTATGGCTACACCTTC
>TRBJ2-7|.|TRBD2|TRBV7-2
CASSHSGLAGYEQYF
TGTGCCAGCAGCCATTCCGGACTAGCGGGCTACGAGCAGTACTTC
>TRBJ2-2|.|.|TRBV28
CASRLRAGDATGELFF
TGTGCCAGCAGACTAAGGGCAGGGGATGCCACCGGGGAGCTGTTTTTT
>TRBJ2-7|.|TRBD1|TRBV7-2
CASSADRSSYEQYF
TGTGCCAGCAGCGCGGACAGGAGCTCCTACGAGCAGTACTTC
>TRBJ2-2|.|.|TRBV5-1
CASSLRETGSNTGELFF
TGCGCCAGCAGCTTGAGAGAGACCGGATCGAACACCGGGGAGCTGTTTTTT
>TRBJ2-2|.|TRBD2|TRBV7-2
CASSLGLAGAYRNTGELFF
TGTGCCAGCAGCTTGGGACTAGCGGGAGCTTATAGGAACACCGGGGAGCTGTTTTTT
>TRBJ2-1|few|.|TRBV28
CASSRFQGSARFF
TGTGCCAGCAGTCGATTCCAGGGGTCGGCTAGGTTCTTC
>TRBJ2-2|.|TRBD1|TRBV15
CATSRGTGTGRFGELFF
TGTGCCACCAGCAGAGGTACCGGGACAGGGAGATTCGGGGAGCTGTTTTTT
>TRBJ2-2|.|TRBD1|TRBV18
CASSPPDRVTGELFF
TGTGCCAGCTCACCACCGGACAGGGTGACCGGGGAGCTGTTTTTT
>TRBJ1-1|.|.|TRBV29-1
CSGGEGTTEAFF
TGCAGCGGAGGTGAGGGGACCACTGAAGCTTTCTTT
>TRBJ2-7|once|.|TRBV28
CASSPGHGWGYYEQYF
TGTGCCAGCAGCCCCGGGCACGGCTGGGGGTACTACGAGCAGTACTTC
>TRBJ2-1|.|TRBD1|TRBV25-1
CASSRRDRGPGNNEQFF
TGTGCCAGCAGTCGCCGGGACAGGGGGCCGGGGAACAATGAGCAGTTCTTC
>TRBJ2-7|.|.|TRBV10-3
CATQTMTQSRAYEQYF
TGTGCCACCCAGACTATGACGCAAAGCCGGGCCTACGAGCAGTACTTC
>TRBJ1-1|.|TRBD1|TRBV28
CASSTSDRWNTEAFF
TGTGCCAGCAGCACTTCGGACAGGTGGAACACTGAAGCTTTCTTT
>TRBJ2-7|few|.|TRBV10-1
CASSENGKDYEQYF
TGCGCCAGCAGTGAGAACGGAAAAGACTACGAGCAGTACTTC
>TRBJ1-5|medium-sized|TRBD1|TRBV28
CASSSLGTGTGRRESNQPQHF
TGTGCCAGCAGTTCCCTGGGGACCGGGACAGGTAGAAGGGAGAGCAATCAGCCCCAGCATTTT